This T cell receptor beta chain appears in the sequencing data of a study of OX40 agonist ivuxolimab in advanced cancers. Context from the whole study: Ivuxolimab was an agonistic, fully human IgG2 monoclonal antibody directed against OX40 (CD134), a costimulatory receptor. Intravenous ivuxolimab was administered to patients every 2 weeks at six dose levels: 0.01, 0.1, 0.3, 1.5, 3 and 10 mg/kg. A male proportion of around 80% and a mean age of roughly 55 years, ranging from about 20 to 85, were recorded for the dose-escalation cohort. The point of sequencing TCRbeta in the periphery was to test whether ivuxolimab changed TCR sequence diversity and drove clonal T-cell expansion. Partial responses were achieved by three dose-escalation patients, of whom one had hepatocellular carcinoma and two had cutaneous melanoma. Of the roughly 51 patients in dose escalation, about 20 had hepatocellular carcinoma, approximately 15 had melanoma, 9 had renal cell carcinoma and 9 had head and neck cancer. Prior anti-PD-1, anti-PD-L1 or anti-CTLA-4 therapy was permitted, and 35% to 40% of dose-escalation patients had received checkpoint inhibitors. The paper covers the monotherapy dose-escalation part of the phase I ivuxolimab trial, which included N of about 50 patients.

The trial excluded patients who had a history of autoimmune disease or were on systemic immunosuppression. In every dose cohort, peripheral blood was drawn for TCR sequencing at baseline, cycle 4 day 1, and cycle 7 day 1. Samples came from an open-label, multicenter, first-in-human phase I dose-escalation trial of ivuxolimab. Adults with locally advanced or metastatic melanoma, renal cell, hepatocellular, or head and neck squamous cell carcinoma were enrolled in the trial. CD4+ and CD8+ T cells were sorted separately from peripheral blood before TCR sequencing. With respect to this clone: Its antigen remains undetermined. No much larger clone exists at a distance of one base, and base qualities are not known.

On the study overall, not on this receptor specifically: At doses of 0.1 to 3.0 mg/kg, clonal expansion of both CD4+ and CD8+ blood T cells was observed from baseline to week 6. The antigen specificity of the peripheral T cells that underwent clonal expansion was not determined. Partial responders in the 0.1-3.0 mg/kg groups had among the lowest normalized peripheral clonal expansion, especially among CD8+ T cells. Low levels of normalized T-cell clonal expansion were also shown by some nonresponding patients. After ivuxolimab, expanded clones were on average more numerous among CD8+ T cells than among CD4+ T cells.

To sequence the TCRbeta CDR3 region, genomic DNA was isolated from the sorted cells. The immunoSEQ Assay was used for sequencing of TCRbeta CDR3 regions. As stored in TCRdb, this immuneACCESS dataset retains in-frame rearrangements with V and J assigned. A fraction of the clones does not appear; measured against another copy, unresolved V genes explain less than half of the discrepancy, and the remainder lacks a known reason. The sample yields under 200,000 clones; 85% to 95% were counted once. About 0.3% of the sample comes from the top ten. This receptor was taken from an adult with an advanced solid tumor such as melanoma, head and neck, liver or kidney cancer. Sequencing was performed on CD4+ or CD8+ T cells sorted from blood, taken in a trial of the OX40 agonist ivuxolimab.

The CDR3: CASSGVAGGPGTQYF. Read as DNA, the sequence is TGTGCCAGCAGTGGAGTAGCGGGGGGGCCAGGCACGCAGTATTTT. The rearrangement combines TRBV6-1 with TRBJ2-3; 11 middle bases align to TRBD2. Reading the germline V gene gives CDR1 MNHNS and CDR2 SASEGT. V is trimmed back by 4 bases and J by 9 bases, and the junction contains 9 bases that no gene match accounts for. From its cysteine to its phenylalanine, the CDR3 spans 15 amino acids. The CDR3 DNA has 45 bases and is translated from base 1.